The 21 T cell receptor beta chains given below trace back to one sample, sequenced in a study of CD8+ T cells in alopecia areata. Extracted RNA was reverse transcribed, and the resulting cDNA served as sequencing template. The protocol was immunoSEQ multiplex PCR, while the TCRdb copy is restricted to in-frame clones and leaves out a portion. The sample yields a few hundred thousand clones, around two fifths seen once. Specified treatment: oral pan-JAK inhibitor, 5-10 mg twice daily. Sequencing used CD4+ T cells sorted from blood, obtained between weeks 30 and 35, from a patient treated with tofacitinib. Receptor source: a human donor with alopecia areata.

V usage is TRBV29-1 and J usage is TRBJ1-2, with 9 bases lining up with TRBD1. The length of the CDR3 is 11 residues. Germline-derived CDR1 and CDR2 are SQVTM and ANQGSEA. Trimming at V came to 6 bases and at J to 14 bases, leaving 10 bases not matched to a gene. CDR3 in DNA: TGCAGCGTCGGGACAGGGAGGGTCTCTACCTTC. It yields the protein CSVGTGRVSTF.

The rearrangement uses TRBV10-3 and TRBJ2-3; D gene unclear. The germline CDR1 and CDR2 sequences are ENHRY and SYGVKD. V lost 3 bases to trimming and J lost 3 bases, with 4 bases between them. CDR3 size: 12 residues. CDR3 sequence: CAISDGTDTQYF. The CDR3 region has the DNA TGTGCCATCAGTGATGGGACAGATACGCAGTATTTT.

The chain recombines TRBV7-9 with TRBJ1-1, with D tentatively TRBD1 (5 bases). CDR1 and CDR2 from the germline V gene are SEHNR and FQNEAQ (reference sequence). V lost 0 bases and J lost 1, with 12 bases in between. The CDR3 runs 16 residues. This CDR3 is CASSLARRGPNTEAFF. The CDR3 bases are TGTGCCAGCAGCTTAGCCAGGCGGGGCCCGAACACTGAAGCTTTCTTT.

This clone was picked up many times. The chain links TRBV29-1 to TRBJ2-6, with unresolved D. The germline CDR1 and CDR2 sequences are SQVTM and ANQGSEA. Between the trimmed V and J ends, which lost 7 bases and 0 bases, there was a span of 16 bases. CDR3 length: 16 amino acids. CDR3 loop: CSGFFRRNSGANVLTF. The CDR3 nucleotides are TGCAGCGGCTTCTTCCGACGTAACTCTGGGGCCAACGTCCTGACTTTC. Complete variable domain (other parts from reference TRBV29-1 and TRBJ2-6): SAVISQKPSRDICQRGTSLTIQCQVDSQVTMMFWYRQQPGQSLTLIATANQGSEATYESGFVIDKFPISRPNLTFSTLTVSNMSPEDSSIYLCSGFFRRNSGANVLTFGAGSRLTVL.

V usage is TRBV7-2 and J usage is TRBJ2-5; 12 nucleotides line up with TRBD2. Germline V gene lookup returns CDR1 SGHTA and CDR2 FQGNSA. The CDR3 is 16 residues long. The J segment lost 7 bases and the V segment lost 5 bases, leaving 11 bases of the junction unmatched. The chain's CDR3 is CASSLGVTSGSTTQYF. The CDR3 DNA follows: TGTGCCAGCAGCCTAGGGGTGACTAGCGGGAGTACGACCCAGTACTTC.

In this sample, this clone turned up a few times. The J gene is TRBJ1-2, the V gene TRBV29-1; D gene ambiguous. The germline V gene has CDR1 SQVTM and CDR2 ANQGSEA. The CDR3 sequence is 12 residues long. Trimming stripped 4 bases from V and 0 bases from J, with 6 bases between. The CDR3 DNA reads TGCAGCGTTGTGGTATCTAACTATGGCTACACCTTC. Residues: CSVVVSNYGYTF.

The chain couples TRBV5-1 to TRBJ2-1; D gene unclear. Looked up from germline, CDR1 is SGHRS and CDR2 is YFSETQ. CDR3 size: 12 residues. Trimming removed 3 bases at V and 4 bases at J, with 5 bases between. This chain's CDR3 is CASSSRYNEQFF. Here the CDR3 DNA reads TGCGCCAGCAGCTCACGGTACAATGAGCAGTTCTTC.

V gene TRBV30 combines with J gene TRBJ1-3; the D is unclear. This CDR3 region has 13 residues. V lost 0 bases and J lost 4, with 7 bases in between. The V gene's germline CDR1 is GTSNPN and CDR2 SVGIG (reference sequence). The CDR3 region is CAWSVRVGNTIYF. In DNA, the CDR3 is TGTGCCTGGAGTGTACGGGTGGGAAACACCATATATTTT.

V gene TRBV7-9 combines with J gene TRBJ2-2; D call uncertain. Trimming left V 4 bases short and J 2 bases short, with 14 bases between. This CDR3 spans 16 amino acids. Germline V lookup: CDR1 SEHNR, CDR2 FQNEAQ (reference sequence). The DNA for the CDR3 is TGTGCCAGCAGCTCCGCAGCACAGATTAACACCGGGGAGCTGTTTTTT. This gives the protein CASSSAAQINTGELFF.

V usage is TRBV5-1 and J usage is TRBJ2-3; D uncertain. The V gene lost 2 bases and the J gene lost 2 bases, with 12 bases spanning the gap. The CDR3 is 15 amino acids. Germline V gene sequence: CDR1 SGHRS, CDR2 YFSETQ. CDR3: CASSFRVSLTDTQYF. CDR3 bases: TGCGCCAGCAGCTTCCGGGTCTCCCTCACAGATACGCAGTATTTT. Full variable domain (missing parts from reference TRBV5-1 and TRBJ2-3): KAGVTQTPRYLIKTRGQQVTLSCSPISGHRSVSWYQQTPGQGLQFLFEYFSETQRNKGNFPGRFSGRQFSNSRSEMNVSTLELGDSALYLCASSFRVSLTDTQYFGPGTRLTVL.

The chain uses TRBV6-5 and TRBJ2-7, with no clear D. Per germline, CDR1 MNHEY and CDR2 SVGAGI. The V end lost 5 bases, the J end lost 1 base, and 15 bases lay between the germline ends. The length of the CDR3 is 15 residues. CDR3 in DNA: TGTGCCAGCAGTACCAAACCCACACCTTCCTACGAGCAGTACTTC. Protein: CASSTKPTPSYEQYF.

The chain uses TRBV5-1 and TRBJ1-1, with 7 nucleotides matching TRBD1. The CDR3 totals 14 residues. V shed 4 bases and J 4 bases; nucleotides not matched to a gene: 7. CDR1 is SGHRS, CDR2 YFSETQ, per germline. The CDR3 protein is CASSLTTGITEAFF. The CDR3 nucleotides are TGCGCCAGCAGCCTAACGACAGGGATCACTGAAGCTTTCTTT.

The rearrangement joins TRBV14 to TRBJ1-6; tentative D call: TRBD1 (5 bases). The germline gives CDR1 SGHDN, CDR2 FVKESK. CDR3 length equals 14 residues. The V end was cut by 4 bases, the J end by 6 bases, with 10 bases between. CDR3 sequence (DNA): TGTGCCAGCAGCCTCGGGACCTCTAATTCACCCCTCCACTTT. Encoded protein: CASSLGTSNSPLHF.

The chain employs TRBV6-5 and TRBJ2-1, with TRBD1 matching over 7 bases. Germline V lookup: CDR1 MNHEY, CDR2 SVGAGI. Trimming took 6 bases from V and 7 from J; bases not matched to a gene: 6. CDR3 length equals 13 residues. The DNA for the CDR3 is TGTGCCAGCAGCGGACAGGCACAAAATGAGCAGTTCTTC. Translated: CASSGQAQNEQFF.

The chain joins TRBV27 to TRBJ1-5; D is uncertain. There are 15 residues in the CDR3. The germline V gene encodes CDR1 MNHEY and CDR2 SMNVEV (reference sequence). V was shortened by 3 bases and J by 0 bases, with 9 bases between the two germline ends. The CDR3: CASSLVGNSNQPQHF. The CDR3 bases are TGTGCCAGCAGTTTGGTGGGGAATAGCAATCAGCCCCAGCATTTT.

The gene calls are TRBV25-1 and TRBJ2-3; 12 nucleotides line up with TRBD2. Trimming took 5 bases from V and 0 from J; bases not matched to a gene: 9. Germline values: CDR1 MGHDK, CDR2 SYGVNS. The CDR3 is 18 residues long. The CDR3: CASSLPSLAGGSTDTQYF. The CDR3 region has the DNA TGTGCCAGCAGTCTCCCCTCCCTAGCGGGAGGGAGCACAGATACGCAGTATTTT.

CDR3 sequence: CATSTDRHREQFF. The CDR3 region has the DNA TGTGCCACCAGCACGGACAGGCACCGGGAGCAGTTCTTC. The chain couples TRBV15 to TRBJ2-1, with TRBD1 matching over 7 bases. Per germline, CDR1 LNHNV and CDR2 YYDKDF (reference sequence). The CDR3 is 13 amino acids. The V and J ends lost 4 bases and 10 bases, in that order; junction bases with no gene match: 7.

This clone was seen a handful of times. This chain links TRBV9 with TRBJ2-2, with D possibly called TRBD1 or TRBD2 (5 bases each). CDR1 SGDLS and CDR2 YYNGEE come from the germline V gene. This CDR3 spans 16 amino acids. V was clipped by 0 bases and J by 5 bases, with 14 bases between them. CDR3 sequence (DNA): TGTGCCAGCAGCGTAGTGGGGACCTCGGGGACCGGGGAGCTGTTTTTT. This sequence encodes CASSVVGTSGTGELFF.

The V and J genes are TRBV6-5 and TRBJ2-1, with 10 bases that match TRBD2. Looked up from germline, CDR1 is MNHEY and CDR2 is SVGAGI. The CDR3 covers 14 residues. Trimming cost V 7 bases and J 6 bases; bases outside gene matches: 6. The CDR3: CASTGAGGLNEQFF. CDR3 bases: TGTGCCAGCACGGGAGCGGGAGGGCTCAATGAGCAGTTCTTC.

V is TRBV6-6 and J is TRBJ1-4; 10 bases match TRBD1. CDR1 is MNHNY, CDR2 SVGAGI, per germline (reference sequence). V lost 5 bases to trimming and J lost 7 bases; unmatched junction nucleotides: 4. The CDR3 runs 14 residues. The CDR3 is CASSHGQGGEKLFF. In DNA, the CDR3 is TGTGCCAGCAGTCACGGACAGGGGGGTGAAAAACTGTTTTTT.

The V call is TRBV5-1, the J call TRBJ1-1, with TRBD1 as a possible D gene (5 bases). The CDR3 is made up of 14 amino acids. V shed 1 base and J shed 1 base, with 8 bases lying between them. Germline-derived CDR1 and CDR2 are SGHRS and YFSETQ. The CDR3, as DNA: TGCGCCAGCAGCTTGTTGGGGGAGAACACTGAAGCTTTCTTT. Protein product: CASSLLGENTEAFF.